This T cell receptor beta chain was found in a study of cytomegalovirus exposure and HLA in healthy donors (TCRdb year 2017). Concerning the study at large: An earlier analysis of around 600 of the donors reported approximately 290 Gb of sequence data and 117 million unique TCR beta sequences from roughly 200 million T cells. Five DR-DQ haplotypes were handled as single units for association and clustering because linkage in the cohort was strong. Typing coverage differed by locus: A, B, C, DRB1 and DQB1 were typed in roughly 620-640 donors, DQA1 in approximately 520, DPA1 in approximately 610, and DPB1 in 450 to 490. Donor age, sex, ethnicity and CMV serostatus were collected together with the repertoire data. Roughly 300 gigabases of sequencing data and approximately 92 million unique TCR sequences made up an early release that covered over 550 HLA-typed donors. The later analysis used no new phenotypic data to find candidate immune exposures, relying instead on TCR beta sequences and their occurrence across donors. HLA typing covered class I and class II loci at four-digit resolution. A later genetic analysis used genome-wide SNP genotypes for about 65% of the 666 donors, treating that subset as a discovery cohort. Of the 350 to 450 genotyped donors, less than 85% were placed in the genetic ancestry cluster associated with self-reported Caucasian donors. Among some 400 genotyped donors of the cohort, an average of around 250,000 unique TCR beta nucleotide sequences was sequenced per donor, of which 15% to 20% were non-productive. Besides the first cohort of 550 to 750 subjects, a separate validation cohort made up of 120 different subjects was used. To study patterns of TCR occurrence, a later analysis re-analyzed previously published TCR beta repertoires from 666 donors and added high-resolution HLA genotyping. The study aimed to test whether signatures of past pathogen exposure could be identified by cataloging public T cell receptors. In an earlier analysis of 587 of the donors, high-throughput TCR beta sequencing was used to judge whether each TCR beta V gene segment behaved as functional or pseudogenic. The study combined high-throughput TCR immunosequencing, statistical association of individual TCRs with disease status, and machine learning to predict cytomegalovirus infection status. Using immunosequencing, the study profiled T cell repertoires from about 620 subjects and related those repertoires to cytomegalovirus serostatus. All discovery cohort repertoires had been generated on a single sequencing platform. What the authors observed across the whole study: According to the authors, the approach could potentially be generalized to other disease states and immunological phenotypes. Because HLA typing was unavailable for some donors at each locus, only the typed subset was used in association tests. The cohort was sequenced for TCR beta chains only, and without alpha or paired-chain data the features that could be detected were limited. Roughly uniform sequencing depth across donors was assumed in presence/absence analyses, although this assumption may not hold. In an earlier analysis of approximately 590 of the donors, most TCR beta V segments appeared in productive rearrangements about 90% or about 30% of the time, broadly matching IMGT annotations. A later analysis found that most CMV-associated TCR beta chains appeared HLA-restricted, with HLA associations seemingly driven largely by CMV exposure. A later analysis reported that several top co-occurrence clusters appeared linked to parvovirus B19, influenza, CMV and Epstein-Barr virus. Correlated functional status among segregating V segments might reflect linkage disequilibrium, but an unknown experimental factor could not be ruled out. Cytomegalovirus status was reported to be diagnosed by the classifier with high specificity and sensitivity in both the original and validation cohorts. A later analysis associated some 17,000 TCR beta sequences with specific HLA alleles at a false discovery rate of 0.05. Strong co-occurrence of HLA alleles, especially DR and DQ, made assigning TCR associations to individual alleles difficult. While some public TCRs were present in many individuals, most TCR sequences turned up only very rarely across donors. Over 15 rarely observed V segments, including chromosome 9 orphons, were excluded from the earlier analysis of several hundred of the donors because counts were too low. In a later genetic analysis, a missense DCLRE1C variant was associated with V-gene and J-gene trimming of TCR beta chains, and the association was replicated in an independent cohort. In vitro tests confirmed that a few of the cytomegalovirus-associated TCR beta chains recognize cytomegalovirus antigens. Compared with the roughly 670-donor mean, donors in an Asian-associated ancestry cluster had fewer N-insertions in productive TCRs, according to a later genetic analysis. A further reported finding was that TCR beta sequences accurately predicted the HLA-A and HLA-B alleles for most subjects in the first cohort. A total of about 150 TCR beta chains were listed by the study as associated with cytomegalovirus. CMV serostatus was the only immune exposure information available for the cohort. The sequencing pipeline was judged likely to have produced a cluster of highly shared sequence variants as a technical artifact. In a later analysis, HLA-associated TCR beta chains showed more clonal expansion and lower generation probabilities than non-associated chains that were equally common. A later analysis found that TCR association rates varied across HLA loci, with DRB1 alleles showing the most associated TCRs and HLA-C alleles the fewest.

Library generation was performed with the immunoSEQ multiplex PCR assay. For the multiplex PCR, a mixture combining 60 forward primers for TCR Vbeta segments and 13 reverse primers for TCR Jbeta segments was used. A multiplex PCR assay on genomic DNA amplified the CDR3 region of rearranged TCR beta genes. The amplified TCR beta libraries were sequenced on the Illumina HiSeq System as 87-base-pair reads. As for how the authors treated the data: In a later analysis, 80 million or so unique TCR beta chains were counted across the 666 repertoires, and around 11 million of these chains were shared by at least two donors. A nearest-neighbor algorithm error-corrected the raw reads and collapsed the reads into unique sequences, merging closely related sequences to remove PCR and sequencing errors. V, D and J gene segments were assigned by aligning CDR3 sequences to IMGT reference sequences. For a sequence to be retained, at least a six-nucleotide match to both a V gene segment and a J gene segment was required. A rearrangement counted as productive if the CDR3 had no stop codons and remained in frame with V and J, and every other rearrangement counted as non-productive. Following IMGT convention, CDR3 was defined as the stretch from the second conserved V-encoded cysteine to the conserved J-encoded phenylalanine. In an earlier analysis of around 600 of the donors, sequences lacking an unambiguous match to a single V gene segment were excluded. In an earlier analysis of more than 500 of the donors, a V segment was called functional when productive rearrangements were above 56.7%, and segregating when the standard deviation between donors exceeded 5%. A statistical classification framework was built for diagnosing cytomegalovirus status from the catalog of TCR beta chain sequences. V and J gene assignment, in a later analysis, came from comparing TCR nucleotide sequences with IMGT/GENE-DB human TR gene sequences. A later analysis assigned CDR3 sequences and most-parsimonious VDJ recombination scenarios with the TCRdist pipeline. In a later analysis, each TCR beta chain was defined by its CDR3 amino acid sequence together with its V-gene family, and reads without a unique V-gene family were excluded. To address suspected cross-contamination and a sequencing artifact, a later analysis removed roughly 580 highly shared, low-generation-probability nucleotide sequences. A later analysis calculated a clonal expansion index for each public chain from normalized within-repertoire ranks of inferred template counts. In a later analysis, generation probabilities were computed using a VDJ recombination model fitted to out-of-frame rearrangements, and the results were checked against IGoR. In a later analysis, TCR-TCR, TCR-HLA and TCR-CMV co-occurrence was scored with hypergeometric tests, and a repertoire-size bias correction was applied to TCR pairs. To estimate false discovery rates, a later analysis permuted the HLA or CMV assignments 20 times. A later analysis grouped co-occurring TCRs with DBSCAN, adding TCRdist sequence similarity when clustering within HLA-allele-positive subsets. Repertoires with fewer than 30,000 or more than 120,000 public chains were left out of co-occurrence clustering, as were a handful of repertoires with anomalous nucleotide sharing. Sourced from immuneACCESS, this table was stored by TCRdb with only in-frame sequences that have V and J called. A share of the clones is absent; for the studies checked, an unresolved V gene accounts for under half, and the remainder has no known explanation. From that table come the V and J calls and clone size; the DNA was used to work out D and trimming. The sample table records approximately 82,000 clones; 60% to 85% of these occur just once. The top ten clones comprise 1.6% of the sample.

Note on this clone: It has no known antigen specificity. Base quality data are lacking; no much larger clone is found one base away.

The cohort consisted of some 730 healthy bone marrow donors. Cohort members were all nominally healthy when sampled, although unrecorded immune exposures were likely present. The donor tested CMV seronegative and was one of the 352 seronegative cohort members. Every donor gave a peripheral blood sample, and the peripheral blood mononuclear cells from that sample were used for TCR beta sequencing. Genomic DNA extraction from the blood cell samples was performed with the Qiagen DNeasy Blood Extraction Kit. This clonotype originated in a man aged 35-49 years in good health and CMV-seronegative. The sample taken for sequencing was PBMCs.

The CDR3 protein sequence reads: CASSLDRANEQFF. The sequenced DNA is TGTGCCAGCAGCTTAGACAGGGCCAATGAGCAGTTCTTC. The chain is encoded by TRBV7-2 joined to TRBJ2-1, and perhaps TRBD1 as D gene, on 6 matching bases. Taken from the germline V gene, the CDR1 and CDR2 loops are SGHTA and FQGNSA. The CDR3, from cysteine to phenylalanine, totals 13 residues. The kept DNA is CDR3 alone, 39 bases in frame from the first base. V and J are truncated by 1 base and 6 bases respectively, leaving an intervening sequence of 7 bases. The CDR3, completed at both ends by the reference TRBV7-2 and TRBJ2-1 genes, gives the full variable domain GAGVSQSPSNKVTEKGKDVELRCDPISGHTALYWYRQSLGQGLEFLIYFQGNSAPDKSGLPSDRFSAERTGGSVSTLTIQRTQQEDSAVYLCASSLDRANEQFFGPGTRLTVL.